This T cell receptor beta chain was identified in a study of T cell responses to AZD1222 COVID-19 vaccine. Some clones are missing from TCRdb's copy, which holds only in-frame ones; the method was immunoSEQ multiplex PCR. The table records 110,000 or so clones, approximately 83% of them present only once. This CDR3 is 13 amino acids long. V lost 2 bases, J lost 3 bases, and 7 bases lay in between. CDR1 and CDR2 from the germline V gene are SGHDN and FVKESK. Sample: peripheral blood, taken on day 0 of AZD1222 vaccination. This rearrangement joins TRBV14 to TRBJ1-2; D not resolved. This receptor was identified in an adult in good health. This chain's CDR3 is CASSQPIYYGYTF. CDR3 DNA: TGTGCCAGCAGCCAACCCATTTACTATGGCTACACCTTC. Full variable domain (remainder filled in from reference TRBV14 and TRBJ1-2): EAGVTQFPSHSVIEKGQTVTLRCDPISGHDNLYWYRRVMGKEIKFLLHFVKESKQDESGMPNNRFLAERTGGTYSTLKVQPAELEDSGVYFCASSQPIYYGYTFGSGTRLTVV.